The source of this TCR beta chain is a study of blood T cell repertoires in COVID-19. Overall study: COVID-19 samples from acute and convalescent phases originated in the United States, Italy and Spain.

In the authors' workflow: Nucleated cell number was recorded as an estimate derived from reference gene primer amplification. Only in-frame clones appear in the TCRdb table, and some are missing; sequencing was by immunoSEQ multiplex PCR. Clonal size and the V and J genes are those of that table, whereas D and trimming came from the DNA. The sample lists over 350,000 clones; about 85% were seen once. Germline V CDR1 and CDR2: MNHEY, SMNVEV (reference sequence). This CDR3 has 16 amino acids. V was clipped by 0 bases and J by 7 bases; unmatched bases: 7. Living in about two dozen US areas, the participants were between about 18 and 95 years of age. Participant-reported clinical history was the basis for cohort assignment.

The TCR originated in a woman in her late teens or twenties with acute COVID-19. The chain recombines TRBV27 with TRBJ2-1; the match to TRBD2 covers 9 bases. Sequencing input: PBMCs or T cells enriched from blood (not recorded which). CDR3 DNA: TGTGCCAGCAGTTTATCTAGCGGGAGTGTTGGAAATGAGCAGTTCTTC. Its translation is CASSLSSGSVGNEQFF.